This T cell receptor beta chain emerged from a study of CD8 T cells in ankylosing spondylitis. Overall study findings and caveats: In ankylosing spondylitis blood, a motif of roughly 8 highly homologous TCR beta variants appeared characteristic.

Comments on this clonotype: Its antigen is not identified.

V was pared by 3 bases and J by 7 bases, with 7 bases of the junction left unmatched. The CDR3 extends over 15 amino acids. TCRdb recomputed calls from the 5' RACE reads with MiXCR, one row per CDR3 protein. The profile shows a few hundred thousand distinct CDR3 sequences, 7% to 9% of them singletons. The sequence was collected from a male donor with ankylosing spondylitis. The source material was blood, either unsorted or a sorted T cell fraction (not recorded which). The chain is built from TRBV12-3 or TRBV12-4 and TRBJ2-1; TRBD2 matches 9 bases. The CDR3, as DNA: TGTGCCAGCAGTTTTATTAGCGGGAGAGGGAATGAGCAGTTCTTC. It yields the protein CASSFISGRGNEQFF.